Listed here are 5 T cell receptor beta chains from one sample, sequenced in a study of CD8+CD57+ T cells in acquired aplastic anemia. Genomic DNA acted as the template from which TCR beta VDJ combination and CDR3 sequence profiling were carried out. TCRdb independently ran MiXCR on the reads; one entry per CDR3 protein. The data hold roughly 260,000 distinct CDR3 sequences, with about 44% observed a single time. All patients picked for sequencing had shown, by flow cytometry, an expansion of CD8+CD57+ cells. Sequencing was carried out using sorted CD4+, CD8+, or CD8+CD57+ T cells (not recorded which) from PBMCs. Receptor source: a human donor with aplastic anemia.

There are many counts of this clonotype. The chain uses TRBV30 and TRBJ1-1; D is uncertain. The germline gives CDR1 GTSNPN, CDR2 SVGIG (reference sequence). CDR3 length: 10 residues. Trimming took off 5 bases at V and 6 bases at J, with 7 bases between the two ends. Here the CDR3 reads CAWAGSEAFF. CDR3 bases: TGTGCCTGGGCGGGGTCTGAAGCTTTCTTT.

This clonotype came up a few times. A much bigger clone sits one base away, suggesting this may be a read error. This chain links TRBV5-6 with TRBJ2-5, with 9 bases that match TRBD1. CDR3 length equals 14 residues. J was trimmed by 5 bases and V by 4 bases; bases with no gene match: 6. Germline values: CDR1 SGHDT, CDR2 YYEEEE. Here the CDR3 DNA reads TGTGCCAGCAGCGGGGACAGGGCGAGGGAGACCCAGTACTTC. Translated: CASSGDRARETQYF. Variable domain in full (rest from reference TRBV5-6 and TRBJ2-5): DAGVTQSPTHLIKTRGQQVTLRCSPKSGHDTVSWYQQALGQGPQFIFQYYEEEERQRGNFPDRFSGHQFPNYSSELNVNALLLGDSALYLCASSGDRARETQYFGPGTRLLVL.

Ten or more counts support this clonotype. The chain couples TRBV4-3 to TRBJ2-1; maybe TRBD2 (6 bases). Trimming shortened V by 0 bases and J by 0 bases, and 9 bases separated the two germline ends. The CDR3 covers 16 residues. Germline V gene sequence: CDR1 LGHNA, CDR2 YSLEER. For the CDR3, the DNA is TGCGCCAGCAGCCAAGAGGCGGGGAGCTCCTACAATGAGCAGTTCTTC. It specifies CASSQEAGSSYNEQFF.

The gene calls are TRBV14 and TRBJ2-3; TRBD2 matches 9 bases. The length of the CDR3 is 15 residues. With 1 base clipped from V and 1 base from J, the junction kept 0 bases outside the gene matches. The germline CDR1 and CDR2 sequences are SGHDN and FVKESK. DNA of the CDR3: TGTGCCAGCAGCCAAGGACTAGCGGGCACAGATACGCAGTATTTT. This encodes CASSQGLAGTDTQYF.

The table lists this clonotype with many counts. The genes are TRBV20-1 and TRBJ2-7, with TRBD1 as a possible D gene (6 bases). This CDR3 has 16 amino acids. Germline assignment: CDR1 DFQATT and CDR2 SNEGSKA (reference sequence). V shed 2 bases and J shed 2 bases, with 19 bases lying between them. The CDR3, as DNA: TGCAGTGCTAGAAGCCTGGACAGTATCGCCGCCTACGAGCAGTACTTC. Its protein is CSARSLDSIAAYEQYF.